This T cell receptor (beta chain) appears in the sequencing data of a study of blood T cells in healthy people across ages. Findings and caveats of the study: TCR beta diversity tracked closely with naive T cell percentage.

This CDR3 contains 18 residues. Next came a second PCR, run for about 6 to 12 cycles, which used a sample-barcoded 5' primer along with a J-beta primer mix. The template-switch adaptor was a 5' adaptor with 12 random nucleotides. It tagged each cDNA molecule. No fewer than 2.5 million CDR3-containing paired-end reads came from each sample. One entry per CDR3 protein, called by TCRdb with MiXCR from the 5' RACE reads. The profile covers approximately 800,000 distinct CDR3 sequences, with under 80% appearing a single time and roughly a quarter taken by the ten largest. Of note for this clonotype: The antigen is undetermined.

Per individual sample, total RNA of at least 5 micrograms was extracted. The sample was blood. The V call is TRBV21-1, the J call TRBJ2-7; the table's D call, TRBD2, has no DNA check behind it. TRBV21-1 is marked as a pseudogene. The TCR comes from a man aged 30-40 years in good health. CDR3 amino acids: CASSKAIGTTTSVYEQYF. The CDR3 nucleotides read TGTGCCAGCAGCAAGGCTATCGGGACTACAACTAGCGTATACGAGCAGTACTTC.